This T cell receptor (beta chain) was found in a study of T cell repertoires and Cas9 in healthy adults. Overall study context: Characterization of SpCas9-reactive CD4 and CD8 T cells covered multi-effector potency, cytotoxicity and lineage. Study-wide results and limits: In vitro, SpCas9-reactive Tregs were reported to curb effector T cell proliferation and function.

The CDR3 totals 12 residues. Trimming stripped 2 bases from V and 10 bases from J, with 9 bases between. Germline V gene lookup returns CDR1 SGHNT and CDR2 YENEEA. Measured with immunoSEQ multiplex PCR; TCRdb has only the in-frame clones, and not every one. The sample carries over 14,000 clones, nearly 90% recorded once. As for this clone: Its antigen is still unknown.

The receptor was derived from a human donor in good health. This chain connects TRBV11-3 to TRBJ2-1; no clear D. What was sequenced was Tregs (CD4+, CD25+, CD127-, CD137-, CD154-) from PBMCs; culture status not recorded. This CDR3 is CASSLLIGEQFF. In DNA form, the CDR3 reads TGTGCCAGCAGCTTATTGATCGGAGAGCAGTTCTTC.